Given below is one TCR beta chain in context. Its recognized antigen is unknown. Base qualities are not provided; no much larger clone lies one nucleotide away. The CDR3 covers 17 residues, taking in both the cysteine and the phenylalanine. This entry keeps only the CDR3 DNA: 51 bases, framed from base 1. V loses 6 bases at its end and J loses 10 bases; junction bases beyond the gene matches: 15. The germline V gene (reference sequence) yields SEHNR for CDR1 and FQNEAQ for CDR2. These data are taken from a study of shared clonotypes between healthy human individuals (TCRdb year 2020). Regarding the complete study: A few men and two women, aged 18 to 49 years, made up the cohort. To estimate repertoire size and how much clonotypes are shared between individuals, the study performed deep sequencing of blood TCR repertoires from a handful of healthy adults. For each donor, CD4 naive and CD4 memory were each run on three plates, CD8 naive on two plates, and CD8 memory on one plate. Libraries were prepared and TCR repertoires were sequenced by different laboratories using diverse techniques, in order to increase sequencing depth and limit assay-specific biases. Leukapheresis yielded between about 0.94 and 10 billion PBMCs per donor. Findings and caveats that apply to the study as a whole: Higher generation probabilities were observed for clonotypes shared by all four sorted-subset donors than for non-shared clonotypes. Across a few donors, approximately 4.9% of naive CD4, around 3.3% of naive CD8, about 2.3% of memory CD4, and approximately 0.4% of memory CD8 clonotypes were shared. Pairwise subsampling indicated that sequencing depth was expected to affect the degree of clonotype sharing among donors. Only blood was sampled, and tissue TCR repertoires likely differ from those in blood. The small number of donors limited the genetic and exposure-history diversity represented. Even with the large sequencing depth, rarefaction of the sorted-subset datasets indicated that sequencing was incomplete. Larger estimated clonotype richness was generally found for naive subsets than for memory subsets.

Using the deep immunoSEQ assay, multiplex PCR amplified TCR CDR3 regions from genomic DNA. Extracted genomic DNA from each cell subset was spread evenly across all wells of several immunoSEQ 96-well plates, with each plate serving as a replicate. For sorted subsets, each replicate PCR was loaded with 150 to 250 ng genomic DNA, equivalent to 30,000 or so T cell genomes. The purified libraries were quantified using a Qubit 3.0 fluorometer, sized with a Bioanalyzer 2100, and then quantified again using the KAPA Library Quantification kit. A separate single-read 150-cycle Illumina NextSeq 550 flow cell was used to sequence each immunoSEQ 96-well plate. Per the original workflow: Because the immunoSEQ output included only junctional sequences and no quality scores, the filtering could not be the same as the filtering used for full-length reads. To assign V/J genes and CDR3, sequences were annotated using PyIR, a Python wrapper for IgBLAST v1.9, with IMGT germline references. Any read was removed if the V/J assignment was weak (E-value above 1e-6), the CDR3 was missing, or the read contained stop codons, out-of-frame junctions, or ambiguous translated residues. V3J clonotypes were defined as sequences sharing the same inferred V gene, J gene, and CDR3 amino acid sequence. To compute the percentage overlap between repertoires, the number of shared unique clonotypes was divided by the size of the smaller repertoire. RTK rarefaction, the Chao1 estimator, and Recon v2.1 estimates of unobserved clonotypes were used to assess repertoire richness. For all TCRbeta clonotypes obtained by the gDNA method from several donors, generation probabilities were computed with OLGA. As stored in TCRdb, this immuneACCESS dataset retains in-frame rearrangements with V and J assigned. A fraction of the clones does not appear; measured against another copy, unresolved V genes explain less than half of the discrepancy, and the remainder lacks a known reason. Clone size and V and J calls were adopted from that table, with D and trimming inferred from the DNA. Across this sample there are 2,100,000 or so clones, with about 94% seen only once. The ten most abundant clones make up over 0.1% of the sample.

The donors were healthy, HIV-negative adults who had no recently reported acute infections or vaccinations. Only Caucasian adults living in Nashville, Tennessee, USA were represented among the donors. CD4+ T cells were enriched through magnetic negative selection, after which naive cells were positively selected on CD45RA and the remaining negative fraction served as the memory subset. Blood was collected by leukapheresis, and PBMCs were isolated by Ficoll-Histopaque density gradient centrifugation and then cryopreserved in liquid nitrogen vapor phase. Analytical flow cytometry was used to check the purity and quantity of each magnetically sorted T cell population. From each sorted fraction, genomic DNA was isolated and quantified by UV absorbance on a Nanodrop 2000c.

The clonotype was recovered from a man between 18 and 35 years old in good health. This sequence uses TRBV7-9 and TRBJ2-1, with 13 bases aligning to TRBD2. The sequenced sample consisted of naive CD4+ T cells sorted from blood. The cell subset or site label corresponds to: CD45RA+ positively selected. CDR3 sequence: CASRLGTSGTYLGEQFF. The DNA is TGTGCCAGCAGGTTGGGGACTAGCGGGACCTACCTAGGAGAGCAGTTCTTC.